This TCR beta chain comes out of a study of monozygotic twins with inflammatory bowel disease. The unique tags termed UMIs, each holding a 6-nucleotide sample barcode, were added by means of template switching. Two rounds of nested PCR, of around 15 and 9 cycles, were run on TCRalpha and TCRbeta cDNA. TCRdb re-called the 5' RACE reads and shows each CDR3 protein once, DNA omitted. The sample spans 200,000 to 250,000 distinct CDR3 sequences; the ten largest clones claim around 1.5%. General study points: Evidence failed to back one strong IBD-linked signal or clonotype.

T cells were not sorted, and total RNA was isolated straight from whole blood. To note about this clonotype: The antigen remains unidentified.

The specimen was blood. This TCR was sampled from a human donor with ulcerative colitis or Crohn's disease, or a healthy co-twin of an affected twin (not recorded which).

CDR3 sequence: CASSPNTDTQYF. V usage is TRBV6-6 and J usage is TRBJ2-3. CDR1 is MNHNY and CDR2 is SVGAGI in the germline V gene (reference sequence). The CDR3 is made up of 12 amino acids.